The present entry profiles one T cell receptor beta chain with its context. The antigen is not known. Sequencing was performed with immunoSEQ multiplex PCR; in TCRdb, only in-frame clones are kept and a portion is missing. Of about 2.4 million clones listed, under 95% are singletons. Trimming removed 3 bases at V and 0 bases at J, with 9 bases between. This CDR3 is 15 amino acids long. CD4+ cell separation produced CD45RA+ naive and CD45RA-negative memory subsets. This sample was included in a study of shared clonotypes between healthy human individuals. Study-wide background: CD4 naive cells filled three plates per donor, CD4 memory three, CD8 naive two and CD8 memory one.

Study-wide points: Roughly 5% of naive CD4 clonotypes were common to several donors. Shared clonotypes across all four donors exceeded non-shared ones in generation probability.

The chain has TRBV23-1 and TRBJ2-4; D not resolved. Being an ORF, TRBV23-1 has a function that is uncertain. The sample comprised naive CD4+ T cells from PBMCs. Subset described: CD45RA+ positively selected. This clonotype originated in a man between 18 and 35 years old in good health. Some clones in this sample may be carry-over from other donors' samples. CDR3 residues: CASSHPSLAKNIQYF. The DNA for the CDR3 is TGCGCCAGCAGTCACCCGTCCTTAGCCAAAAACATTCAGTACTTC.